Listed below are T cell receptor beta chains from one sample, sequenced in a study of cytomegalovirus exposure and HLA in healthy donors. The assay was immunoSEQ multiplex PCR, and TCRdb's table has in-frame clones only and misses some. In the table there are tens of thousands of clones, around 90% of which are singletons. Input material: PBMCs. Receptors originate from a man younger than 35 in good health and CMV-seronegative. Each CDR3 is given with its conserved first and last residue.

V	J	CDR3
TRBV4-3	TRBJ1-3	CASSPWEGNTIYF
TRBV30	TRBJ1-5	CAWSVTLPWGNQPQHF
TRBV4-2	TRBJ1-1	CASSRQTVGNTEAFF
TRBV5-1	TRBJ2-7	CASSLVVGLEQYF
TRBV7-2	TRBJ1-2	CASARGDYGYTF
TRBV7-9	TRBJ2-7	CASSPEVDYEQYF
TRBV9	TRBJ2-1	CASSVALSSYNEQFF
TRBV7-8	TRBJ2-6	CASSVMIRDRGAGANVLTF
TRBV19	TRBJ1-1	CASRNGGAFLPNTEAFF
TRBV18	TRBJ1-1	CASSRRQGSTEAFF
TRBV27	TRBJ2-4	CASSSHTGTSRLAKNIQYF
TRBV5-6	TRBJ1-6	CASSSPQGRTGNSPLHF
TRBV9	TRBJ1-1	CASSPRDRGNTEAFF
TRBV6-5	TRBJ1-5	CASRQGQGNQPQHF
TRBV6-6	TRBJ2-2	CASRETGANTGELFF
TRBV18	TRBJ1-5	CASSPPGWASGGNQPQHF
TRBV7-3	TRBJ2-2	CASSRWGVDGELFF
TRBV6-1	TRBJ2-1	CASSAEQGSYNEQFF
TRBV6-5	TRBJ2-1	CASSYSGLEGREQFF
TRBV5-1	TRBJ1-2	CASRGLSGGDYGYTF
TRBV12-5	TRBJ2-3	CASGSGTRGTDTQYF
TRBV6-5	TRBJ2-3	CASSYSPFADTQYF
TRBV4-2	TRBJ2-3	CASSPPRILAGGPWGRDTQYF
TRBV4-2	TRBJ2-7	CASSLMGLAVSYEQYF
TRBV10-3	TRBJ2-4	CAISEDPPDRVKNIQYF
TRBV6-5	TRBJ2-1	CASSYSDRGSYNEQFF
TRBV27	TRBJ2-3	CASRGWGLAGGSTDTQYF
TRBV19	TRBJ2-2	CASRGRPGGGQGSTGELFF
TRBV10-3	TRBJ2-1	CAISEATPSGLSYNEQFF
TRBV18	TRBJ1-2	CASSLGQQVYYGYTF
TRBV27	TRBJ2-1	CASSLRREMWNEQFF
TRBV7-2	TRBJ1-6	CASSKGQLNNSPLHF
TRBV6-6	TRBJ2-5	CASLLTGFQETQYF
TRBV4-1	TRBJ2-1	CASSRGERDEQFF
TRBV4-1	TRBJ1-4	CASSPGNHRGPGTNEKLFF
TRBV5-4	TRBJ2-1	CASSSQRGSYNEQFF
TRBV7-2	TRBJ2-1	CASSLPSDNEQFF
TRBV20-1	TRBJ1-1	CSARDGRERLF
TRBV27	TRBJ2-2	CASSGRPGLAGGPYQYTGELFF
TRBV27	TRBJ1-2	CASSSKPGGDGYTF
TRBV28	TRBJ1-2	CASRTNRQGCGYTF
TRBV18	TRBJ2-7	CASSPREKGTGYIPYEQYF
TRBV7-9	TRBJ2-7	CASSLRGEQYF
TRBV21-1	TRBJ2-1	CASSKAVGDRDNYNEQFF
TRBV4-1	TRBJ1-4	CASSQVKIVGEIYGLFF
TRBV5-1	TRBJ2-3	CASSARDSSTDTQYF
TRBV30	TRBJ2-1	CAWSDGSFNEQFF
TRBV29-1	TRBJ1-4	CSVMTAGNPTNEKLFF
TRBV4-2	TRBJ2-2	CASSQVSGRIGELFF
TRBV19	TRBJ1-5	CASTAPGRRSNQPQHF
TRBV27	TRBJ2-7	CASSQTRAYEQYF
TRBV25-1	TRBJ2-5	CASSEFRAGEQYF
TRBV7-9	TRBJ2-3	CASSEQTGSTDTQYF
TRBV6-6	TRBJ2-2	CASSYSHRAVTGELFF